Listed below are T cell receptor beta chains from one sample, sequenced in a study of blood T cell repertoires in COVID-19. Clones were sequenced by immunoSEQ multiplex PCR, and TCRdb holds only the in-frame ones, with some missing. Of roughly 170,000 clones in the sample, about 83% were seen once. Sample: PBMCs or T cells enriched from blood (not recorded which). These receptors were collected from a woman in her forties or fifties in a cohort exposed to, infected with or recovered from COVID-19 (not recorded which). CDR3s include the opening cysteine and the closing phenylalanine or tryptophan. The D gene is left open where the match is weak. Only some rows state a clone size, as once, few, many or a class for expanded clones.

clone size: .
D gene: .
V gene: TRBV4-1
J gene: TRBJ1-4
CDR3 protein: CASSPSGTNEKLFF
CDR3 DNA: TGCGCCAGCAGTCCCAGCGGAACTAATGAAAAACTGTTTTTT

clone size: .
D gene: TRBD1
V gene: TRBV4-2
J gene: TRBJ2-7
CDR3 protein: CASSQGQGTYEQYF
CDR3 DNA: TGTGCCAGCAGCCAAGGACAGGGGACCTACGAGCAGTACTTC

clone size: .
D gene: TRBD1
V gene: TRBV11-1
J gene: TRBJ2-7
CDR3 protein: CASSLDRGNEQYF
CDR3 DNA: TGTGCCAGCAGCTTAGACAGGGGCAACGAGCAGTACTTC

clone size: many
D gene: TRBD2
V gene: TRBV18
J gene: TRBJ2-7
CDR3 protein: CASSRGLAGEVEQYF
CDR3 DNA: TGTGCCAGCTCACGGGGACTAGCGGGAGAGGTCGAGCAGTACTTC

clone size: .
D gene: .
V gene: TRBV5-1
J gene: TRBJ1-1
CDR3 protein: CASSLGSMNTEAFF
CDR3 DNA: TGCGCCAGCAGCTTAGGTAGCATGAACACTGAAGCTTTCTTT

clone size: few
D gene: .
V gene: TRBV7-2
J gene: TRBJ1-1
CDR3 protein: CASSIKRNTEAFF
CDR3 DNA: TGTGCCAGCAGCATAAAGAGGAACACTGAAGCTTTCTTT

clone size: .
D gene: .
V gene: TRBV3-1/TRBV3-2
J gene: TRBJ2-1
CDR3 protein: CASSQVAGSEDFFYNEQFF
CDR3 DNA: TGTGCCAGCAGCCAAGTAGCCGGGTCAGAGGACTTTTTTTATAATGAGCAGTTCTTC

clone size: .
D gene: .
V gene: TRBV9
J gene: TRBJ1-2
CDR3 protein: CASSVIDRTSNYGYTF
CDR3 DNA: TGTGCCAGCAGCGTGATAGACAGGACTTCTAACTATGGCTACACCTTC

clone size: .
D gene: .
V gene: TRBV11-2
J gene: TRBJ2-1
CDR3 protein: CASSSDWRGPQNYNEQFF
CDR3 DNA: TGTGCCAGCAGCTCCGATTGGAGGGGGCCACAAAATTACAATGAGCAGTTCTTC

clone size: .
D gene: .
V gene: TRBV12-3/TRBV12-4
J gene: TRBJ1-2
CDR3 protein: CASTSQQGYGYTF
CDR3 DNA: TGTGCCAGCACTTCCCAACAGGGCTATGGCTACACCTTC

clone size: .
D gene: TRBD2
V gene: TRBV29-1
J gene: TRBJ2-1
CDR3 protein: CKASGGIYNEQFF
CDR3 DNA: TGCAAGGCTAGCGGGGGAATATACAATGAGCAGTTCTTC

clone size: .
D gene: TRBD1
V gene: TRBV28
J gene: TRBJ1-2
CDR3 protein: CASRGQGLNYGYTF
CDR3 DNA: TGTGCCAGCAGGGGACAGGGGCTGAACTATGGCTACACCTTC

clone size: .
D gene: TRBD2
V gene: TRBV5-1
J gene: TRBJ2-5
CDR3 protein: CASKSSGQETQYF
CDR3 DNA: TGCGCCAGCAAGTCTAGCGGCCAAGAGACCCAGTACTTC

clone size: .
D gene: TRBD2
V gene: TRBV7-2
J gene: TRBJ2-5
CDR3 protein: CASSSLTSGGAETQYF
CDR3 DNA: TGTGCCAGCAGCTCACTGACTAGCGGGGGGGCGGAGACCCAGTACTTC

clone size: .
D gene: .
V gene: TRBV19
J gene: TRBJ1-1
CDR3 protein: CASSTVQGPSTEAFF
CDR3 DNA: TGTGCCAGTAGTACTGTACAGGGACCATCCACTGAAGCTTTCTTT

clone size: .
D gene: TRBD1
V gene: TRBV7-8
J gene: TRBJ2-2
CDR3 protein: CASSLTPGQGSGELFF
CDR3 DNA: TGTGCCAGCAGCTTGACGCCGGGACAGGGGTCCGGGGAGCTGTTTTTT

clone size: .
D gene: .
V gene: TRBV10-3
J gene: TRBJ1-5
CDR3 protein: CAIRKGESGNQPQHF
CDR3 DNA: TGTGCCATCAGAAAAGGGGAATCTGGCAATCAGCCCCAGCATTTT

clone size: .
D gene: TRBD1
V gene: TRBV2
J gene: TRBJ2-5
CDR3 protein: CASSDAKTGGEETQYF
CDR3 DNA: TGTGCCAGCAGCGACGCAAAGACAGGGGGGGAAGAGACCCAGTACTTC

clone size: .
D gene: TRBD1
V gene: TRBV19
J gene: TRBJ2-5
CDR3 protein: CASSILGQGLETQYF
CDR3 DNA: TGTGCCAGTAGTATCTTGGGACAGGGCTTGGAGACCCAGTACTTC

clone size: few
D gene: TRBD1
V gene: TRBV7-2
J gene: TRBJ2-7
CDR3 protein: CASSKQGTYEQYF
CDR3 DNA: TGTGCCAGCAGCAAACAGGGGACCTACGAGCAGTACTTC

clone size: .
D gene: TRBD2
V gene: TRBV11-2
J gene: TRBJ2-2
CDR3 protein: CASSSLSGRSGELFF
CDR3 DNA: TGTGCCAGCAGCTCCCTTAGCGGGAGAAGCGGGGAGCTGTTTTTT

clone size: .
D gene: .
V gene: TRBV7-6
J gene: TRBJ2-7
CDR3 protein: CASSLWAGLDDEQYF
CDR3 DNA: TGTGCCAGCAGCTTATGGGCAGGCCTGGATGACGAGCAGTACTTC

clone size: .
D gene: TRBD1
V gene: TRBV7-9
J gene: TRBJ2-7
CDR3 protein: CASSYRDRIYEQYF
CDR3 DNA: TGTGCCAGCAGCTACCGGGACAGGATTTACGAGCAGTACTTC

clone size: .
D gene: TRBD1
V gene: TRBV11-2
J gene: TRBJ1-3
CDR3 protein: CASSTEGQLISGNTIYF
CDR3 DNA: TGTGCCAGCAGCACTGAGGGACAGCTCATCTCTGGAAACACCATATATTTT

clone size: few
D gene: TRBD2
V gene: TRBV7-2
J gene: TRBJ2-7
CDR3 protein: CASSPWTSGASYEQYF
CDR3 DNA: TGTGCCAGCAGCCCATGGACTAGCGGGGCCTCCTACGAGCAGTACTTC

clone size: .
D gene: .
V gene: TRBV4-1
J gene: TRBJ2-3
CDR3 protein: CASSQEGGTGTDTQYF
CDR3 DNA: TGCGCCAGCAGCCAAGAGGGCGGGACGGGCACAGATACGCAGTATTTT

clone size: .
D gene: .
V gene: TRBV28
J gene: TRBJ1-5
CDR3 protein: CASRILGKGDGNQPQHF
CDR3 DNA: TGTGCCAGCAGAATACTCGGGAAAGGAGATGGCAATCAGCCCCAGCATTTT

clone size: .
D gene: TRBD2
V gene: TRBV3-1/TRBV3-2
J gene: TRBJ2-5
CDR3 protein: CASSQGGSGRAETQYF
CDR3 DNA: TGTGCCAGCAGCCAAGGTGGTAGCGGGAGGGCAGAGACCCAGTACTTC

clone size: .
D gene: TRBD1
V gene: TRBV18
J gene: TRBJ2-7
CDR3 protein: CASSGGTGTRGEQYF
CDR3 DNA: TGTGCCAGCTCTGGGGGGACAGGCACTAGGGGCGAGCAGTACTTC

clone size: .
D gene: TRBD2
V gene: TRBV5-1
J gene: TRBJ2-7
CDR3 protein: CASSPTGGGTTGEQYF
CDR3 DNA: TGCGCCAGCAGCCCGACCGGTGGCGGGACTACCGGGGAGCAGTACTTC

clone size: .
D gene: TRBD1
V gene: TRBV19
J gene: TRBJ2-5
CDR3 protein: CASSTQSQGAGETQYF
CDR3 DNA: TGTGCCAGTAGTACGCAAAGTCAGGGGGCTGGTGAGACCCAGTACTTC

clone size: .
D gene: .
V gene: TRBV6-2/TRBV6-3
J gene: TRBJ1-2
CDR3 protein: CASSPTGDYGYTF
CDR3 DNA: TGTGCCAGCAGCCCGACGGGGGACTATGGCTACACCTTC

clone size: .
D gene: .
V gene: TRBV30
J gene: TRBJ1-1
CDR3 protein: CAWSQGLREAFF
CDR3 DNA: TGTGCCTGGAGCCAGGGGTTGAGGGAAGCTTTCTTT